This T cell receptor (beta chain) was profiled in a study of T cells expressing NK-cell markers. On the study more broadly: From sorted CD3+CD56+NKG2C+, CD3+CD56+NKG2C- and CD3+CD56-NKG2C+ T cells came the TCR beta repertoires. Eight donors were sequenced, seven testing HCMV-seropositive and one testing seronegative. Study results and limitations: The study found these clonotypes also leading the CD3+CD56-NKG2C+ fraction in several donors.

A note on this clonotype: Its target is unknown.

The CDR3 extends over 15 amino acids. Germline V gene data show CDR1 as SGDLS and CDR2 as YYNGEE. TCRdb re-called the 5' RACE reads; one entry per CDR3 protein, DNA not given. The table gives about 30,000 distinct CDR3 sequences; the top ten clones make up 60% of it. The rearrangement links TRBV9 to TRBJ2-3; without DNA, the TCRdb call of TRBD2 cannot be checked. The sequence came from a woman aged 18 to 75 in good health. The sample was blood T cells: a sorted CD56 or NKG2C T cell subset, CD4+ or CD8+ T cells, or bulk PBMC T cells (not recorded which). CDR3 sequence reads: CASSVEGSLPDTQYF. Supplemented by reference TRBV9 and TRBJ2-3, the full variable domain reads DSGVTQTPKHLITATGQRVTLRCSPRSGDLSVYWYQQSLDQGLQFLIQYYNGEERAKGNILERFSAQQFPDLHSELNLSSLELGDSALYFCASSVEGSLPDTQYFGPGTRLTVL.